Listed here is a single T cell receptor (beta chain). Its target is not known. The sample belongs to a study of T-cell memory formation after mild COVID-19. Study at large: Across donors, TCR clusters were largely donor specific. Regarding the study as a whole: There were some responding clones in pre-infection memory, which suggested that cross-reactive memory had joined.

Germline V gives CDR1 DFQATT, CDR2 SNEGSKA (reference sequence). CDR3 length: 15 residues. V lost 5 bases to trimming and J lost 7 bases; unmatched junction nucleotides: 12. TCR alpha and TCR beta cDNA libraries with sample barcodes and UMIs came from 5'RACE using constant-segment primers. TCRdb ran MiXCR on the 5' RACE reads and lists one entry per CDR3 protein. Of a few hundred thousand distinct CDR3 sequences in the sample, nearly 25% were seen once. Sequences were obtained from PBMCs or a T cell subset sorted from them (not recorded which). The clonotype comes from an adult woman who had mild COVID-19 (a few samples of this study predate the infection). Cell type and time point are not known. This chain connects TRBV20-1 to TRBJ2-1; 9 bases agree with TRBD2. Here the CDR3 reads CSAEYWRGGPNEQFF. The CDR3 region has the DNA TGCAGTGCTGAGTACTGGCGGGGGGGCCCTAATGAGCAGTTCTTC.